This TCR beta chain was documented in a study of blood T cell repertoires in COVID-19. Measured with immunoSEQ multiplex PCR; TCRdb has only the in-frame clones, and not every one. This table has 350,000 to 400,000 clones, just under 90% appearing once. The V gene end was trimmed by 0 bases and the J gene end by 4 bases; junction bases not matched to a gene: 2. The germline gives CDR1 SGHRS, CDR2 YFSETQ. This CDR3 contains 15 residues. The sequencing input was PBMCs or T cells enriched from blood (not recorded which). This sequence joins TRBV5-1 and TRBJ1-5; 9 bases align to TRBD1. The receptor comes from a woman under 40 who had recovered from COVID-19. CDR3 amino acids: CASSLGTGANQPQHF. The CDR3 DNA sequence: TGCGCCAGCAGCTTGGGGACAGGGGCTAATCAGCCCCAGCATTTT. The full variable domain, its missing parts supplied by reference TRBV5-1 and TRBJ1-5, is KAGVTQTPRYLIKTRGQQVTLSCSPISGHRSVSWYQQTPGQGLQFLFEYFSETQRNKGNFPGRFSGRQFSNSRSEMNVSTLELGDSALYLCASSLGTGANQPQHFGDGTRLSIL.